This T cell receptor beta chain emerged from a study of blood T cell repertoires in COVID-19. Study-wide context: Samples taken during acute and convalescent COVID-19 were collected in the United States, Italy and Spain. T cells, B-cell-depleted T cells, or PBMCs provided the cDNA or gDNA that served as material.

The germline V gene encodes CDR1 SGHVS and CDR2 FQNEAQ. The junction had 11 bases not matched to a gene; V was cut back by 5 bases and J by 8 bases. The CDR3 contains 15 residues. In the original analysis: Reference gene primer amplification gave nucleated cell count estimates. Produced via immunoSEQ multiplex PCR; TCRdb's table is partial and in-frame only. V and J calls and clone size follow that table, whereas D and trimming were derived from the DNA. The sample records tens of thousands of clones, around 82% being singletons. The V and J genes are TRBV7-8 and TRBJ2-1, with 8 bases matching TRBD2. This sequence was found in a woman aged 80 or over with acute or convalescent COVID-19. The sequenced sample consisted of peripheral blood. The CDR3 region is CASSKGSGSRDEQFF. The CDR3 DNA follows: TGTGCCAGCAGCAAAGGGAGCGGGAGTAGGGATGAGCAGTTCTTC.